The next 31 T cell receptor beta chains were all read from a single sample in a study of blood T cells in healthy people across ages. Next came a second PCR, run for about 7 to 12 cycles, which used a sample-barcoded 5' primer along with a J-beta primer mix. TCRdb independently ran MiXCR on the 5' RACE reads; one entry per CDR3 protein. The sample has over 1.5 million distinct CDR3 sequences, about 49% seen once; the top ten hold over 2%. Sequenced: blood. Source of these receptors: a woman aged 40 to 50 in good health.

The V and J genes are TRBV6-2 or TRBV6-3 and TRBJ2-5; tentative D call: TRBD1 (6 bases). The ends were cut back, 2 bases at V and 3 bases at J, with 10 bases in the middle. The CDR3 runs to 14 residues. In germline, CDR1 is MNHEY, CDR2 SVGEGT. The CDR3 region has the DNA TGTGCCAGCAGTTACCAGGACAGAAAAGAGACCCAGTACTTC. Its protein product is CASSYQDRKETQYF.

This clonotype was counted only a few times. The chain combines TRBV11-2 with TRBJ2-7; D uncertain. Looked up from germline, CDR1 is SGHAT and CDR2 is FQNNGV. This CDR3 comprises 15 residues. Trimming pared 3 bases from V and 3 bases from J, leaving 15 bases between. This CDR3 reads CASSFKPLSLYEQYF. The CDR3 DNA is TGTGCCAGCAGCTTCAAACCCCTGTCCCTCTACGAGCAGTACTTC.

The CDR3 region is CASSFRTGSSDTQYF. Written as DNA, the CDR3 is TGTGCCAGCAGCTTCCGGACAGGGAGTTCGGATACGCAGTATTTT. V and J are TRBV13 and TRBJ2-3, with TRBD1 matching over 8 bases. Germline CDR1 PRHDT, CDR2 FYEKMQ (reference sequence). Trimming took 3 bases from V and 6 from J; bases not matched to a gene: 8. The CDR3 has 15 residues.

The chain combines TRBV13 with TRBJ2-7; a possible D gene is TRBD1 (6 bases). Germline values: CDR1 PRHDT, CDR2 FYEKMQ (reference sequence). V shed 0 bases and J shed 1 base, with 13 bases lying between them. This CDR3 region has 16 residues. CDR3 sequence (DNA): TGTGCCAGCAGCTTAGGTTGGAAGGGGGAGTCCTACGAGCAGTACTTC. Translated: CASSLGWKGESYEQYF.

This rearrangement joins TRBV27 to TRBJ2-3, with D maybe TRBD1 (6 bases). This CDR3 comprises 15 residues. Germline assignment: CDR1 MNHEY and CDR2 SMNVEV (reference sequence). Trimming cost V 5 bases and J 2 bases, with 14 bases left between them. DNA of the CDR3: TGTGCCAGCAGTAACAGGGACACATCCACAGATACGCAGTATTTT. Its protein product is CASSNRDTSTDTQYF.

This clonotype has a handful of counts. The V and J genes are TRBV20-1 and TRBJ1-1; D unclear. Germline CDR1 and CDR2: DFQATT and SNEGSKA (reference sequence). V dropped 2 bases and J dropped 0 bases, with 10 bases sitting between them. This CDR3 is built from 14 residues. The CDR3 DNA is TGCAGTGCTAGAAAAGAGAGAATGAACACTGAAGCTTTCTTT. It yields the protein CSARKERMNTEAFF.

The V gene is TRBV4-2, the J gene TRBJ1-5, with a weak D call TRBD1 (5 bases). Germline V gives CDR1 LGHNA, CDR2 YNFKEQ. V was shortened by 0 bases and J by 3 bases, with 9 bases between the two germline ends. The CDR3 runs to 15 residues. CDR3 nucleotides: TGTGCCAGCAGCCAAGATGTGGGGACCAATCAGCCCCAGCATTTT. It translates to CASSQDVGTNQPQHF.

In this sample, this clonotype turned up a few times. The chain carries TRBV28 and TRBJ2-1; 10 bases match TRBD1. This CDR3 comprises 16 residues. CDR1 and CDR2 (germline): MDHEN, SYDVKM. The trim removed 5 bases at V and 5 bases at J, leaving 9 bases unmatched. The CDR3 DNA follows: TGTGCCAGCAGTATGACAGGGGGCTATGGAAACAATGAGCAGTTCTTC. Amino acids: CASSMTGGYGNNEQFF.

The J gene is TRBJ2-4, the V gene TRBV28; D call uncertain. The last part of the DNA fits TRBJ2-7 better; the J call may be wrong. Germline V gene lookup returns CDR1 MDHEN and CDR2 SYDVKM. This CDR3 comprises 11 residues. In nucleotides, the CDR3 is TGTGCCAGCTGTGGGCAGTACGAGCAGTACTTC. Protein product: CASCGQYEQYF.

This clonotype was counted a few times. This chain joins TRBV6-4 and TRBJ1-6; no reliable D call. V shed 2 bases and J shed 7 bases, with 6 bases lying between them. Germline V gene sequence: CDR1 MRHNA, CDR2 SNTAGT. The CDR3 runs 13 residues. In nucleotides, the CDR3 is TGTGCCAGCAGTGACGGAGAAAATTCACCCCTCCACTTT. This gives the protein CASSDGENSPLHF.

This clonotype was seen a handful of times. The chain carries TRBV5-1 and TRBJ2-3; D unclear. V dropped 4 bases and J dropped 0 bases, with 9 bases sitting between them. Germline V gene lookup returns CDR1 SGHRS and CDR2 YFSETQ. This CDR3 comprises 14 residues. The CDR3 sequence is CASSPPESTDTQYF. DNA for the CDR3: TGCGCCAGCAGCCCTCCCGAGAGCACAGATACGCAGTATTTT. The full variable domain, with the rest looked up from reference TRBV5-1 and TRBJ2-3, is KAGVTQTPRYLIKTRGQQVTLSCSPISGHRSVSWYQQTPGQGLQFLFEYFSETQRNKGNFPGRFSGRQFSNSRSEMNVSTLELGDSALYLCASSPPESTDTQYFGPGTRLTVL.

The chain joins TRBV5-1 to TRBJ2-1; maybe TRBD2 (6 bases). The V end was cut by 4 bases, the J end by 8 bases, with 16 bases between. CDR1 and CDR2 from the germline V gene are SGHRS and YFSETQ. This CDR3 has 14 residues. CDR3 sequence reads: CASSGDSRAHEQFF. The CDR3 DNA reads TGCGCCAGCAGCGGGGACTCCAGGGCCCATGAGCAGTTCTTC. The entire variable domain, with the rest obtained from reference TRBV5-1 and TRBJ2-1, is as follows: KAGVTQTPRYLIKTRGQQVTLSCSPISGHRSVSWYQQTPGQGLQFLFEYFSETQRNKGNFPGRFSGRQFSNSRSEMNVSTLELGDSALYLCASSGDSRAHEQFFGPGTRLTVL.

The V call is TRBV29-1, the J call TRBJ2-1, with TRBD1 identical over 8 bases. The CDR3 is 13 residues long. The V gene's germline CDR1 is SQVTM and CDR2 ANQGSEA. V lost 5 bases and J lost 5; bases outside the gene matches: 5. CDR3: CSVSRTGNNEQFF. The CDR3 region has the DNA TGCAGCGTTTCCCGGACAGGGAACAATGAGCAGTTCTTC.

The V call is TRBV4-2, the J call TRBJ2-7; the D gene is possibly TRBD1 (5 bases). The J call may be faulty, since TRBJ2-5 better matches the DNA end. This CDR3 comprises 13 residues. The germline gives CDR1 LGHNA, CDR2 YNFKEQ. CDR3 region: CASSQLRQRTQYF. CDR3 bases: TGTGCCAGCAGCCAGCTAAGACAGCGGACCCAGTACTTC.

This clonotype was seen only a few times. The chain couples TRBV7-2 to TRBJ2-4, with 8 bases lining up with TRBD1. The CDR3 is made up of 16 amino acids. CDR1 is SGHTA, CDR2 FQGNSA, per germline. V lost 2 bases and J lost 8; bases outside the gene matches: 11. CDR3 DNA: TGTGCCAGCAGCTTATGGATCCGGGGGACAGGAGACATTCAGTACTTC. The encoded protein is CASSLWIRGTGDIQYF. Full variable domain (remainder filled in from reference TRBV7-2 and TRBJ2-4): GAGVSQSPSNKVTEKGKDVELRCDPISGHTALYWYRQSLGQGLEFLIYFQGNSAPDKSGLPSDRFSAERTGGSVSTLTIQRTQQEDSAVYLCASSLWIRGTGDIQYFGAGTRLSVL.

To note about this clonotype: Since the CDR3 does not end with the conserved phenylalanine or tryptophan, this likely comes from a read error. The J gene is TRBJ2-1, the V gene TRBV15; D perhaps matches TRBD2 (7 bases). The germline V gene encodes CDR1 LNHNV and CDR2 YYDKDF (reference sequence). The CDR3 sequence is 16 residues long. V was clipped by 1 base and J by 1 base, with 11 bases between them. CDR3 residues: CATSRGGGPSYNEQFV. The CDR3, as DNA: TGTGCCACCAGCAGAGGCGGGGGCCCATCCTACAATGAGCAGTTCGTC.

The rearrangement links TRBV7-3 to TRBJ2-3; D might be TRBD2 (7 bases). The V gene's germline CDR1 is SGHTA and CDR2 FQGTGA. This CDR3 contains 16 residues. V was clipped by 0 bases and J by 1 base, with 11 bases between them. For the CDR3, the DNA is TGTGCCAGCAGCTTAACACGGGGGGCGGGCACAGATACGCAGTATTTT. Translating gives CASSLTRGAGTDTQYF.

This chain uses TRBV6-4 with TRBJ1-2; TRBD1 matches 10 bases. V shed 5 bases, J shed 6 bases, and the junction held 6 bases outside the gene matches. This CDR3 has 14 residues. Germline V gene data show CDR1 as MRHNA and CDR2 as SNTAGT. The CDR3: CASSQETGGHGYTF. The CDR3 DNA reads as TGTGCCAGCAGTCAAGAGACAGGGGGCCATGGCTACACCTTC.

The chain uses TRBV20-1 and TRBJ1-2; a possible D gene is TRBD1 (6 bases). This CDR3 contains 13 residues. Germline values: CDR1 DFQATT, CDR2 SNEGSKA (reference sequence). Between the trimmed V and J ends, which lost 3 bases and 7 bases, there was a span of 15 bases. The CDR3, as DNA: TGCAGTGCTAGCACAGGAGGGGGGGGTGGCTACACCTTC. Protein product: CSASTGGGGGYTF.

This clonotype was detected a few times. The CDR3 sequence is CASSLRTSSNEQFF. The DNA for the CDR3 is TGTGCCAGCAGCCTACGGACATCGAGCAATGAGCAGTTCTTC. This chain joins TRBV7-2 and TRBJ2-1; D may be TRBD1 (5 bases). There are 14 residues in the CDR3. Trimming cost V 5 bases and J 6 bases, with 14 bases left between them. CDR1 and CDR2 from the germline V gene are SGHTA and FQGNSA.

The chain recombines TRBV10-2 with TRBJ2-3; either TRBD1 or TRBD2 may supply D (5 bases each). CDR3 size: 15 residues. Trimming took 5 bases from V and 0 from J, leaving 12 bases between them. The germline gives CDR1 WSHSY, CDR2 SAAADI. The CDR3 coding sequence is TGCGCCAGCAGTAGGGACCAGTATAGCACAGATACGCAGTATTTT. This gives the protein CASSRDQYSTDTQYF.

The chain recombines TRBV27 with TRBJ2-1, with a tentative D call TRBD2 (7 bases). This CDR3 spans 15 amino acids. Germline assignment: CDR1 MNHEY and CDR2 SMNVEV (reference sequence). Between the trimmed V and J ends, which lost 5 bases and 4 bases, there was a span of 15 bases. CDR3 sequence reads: CASSQFGGAYNEQFF. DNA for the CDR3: TGTGCCAGCAGTCAATTTGGGGGGGCTTACAATGAGCAGTTCTTC.

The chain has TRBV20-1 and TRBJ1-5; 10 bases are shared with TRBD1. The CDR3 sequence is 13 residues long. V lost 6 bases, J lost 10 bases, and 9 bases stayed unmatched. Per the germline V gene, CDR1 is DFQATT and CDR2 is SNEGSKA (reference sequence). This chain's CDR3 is CSAFGQGGGPQHF. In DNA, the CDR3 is TGCAGTGCCTTCGGACAGGGGGGGGGTCCCCAGCATTTT.

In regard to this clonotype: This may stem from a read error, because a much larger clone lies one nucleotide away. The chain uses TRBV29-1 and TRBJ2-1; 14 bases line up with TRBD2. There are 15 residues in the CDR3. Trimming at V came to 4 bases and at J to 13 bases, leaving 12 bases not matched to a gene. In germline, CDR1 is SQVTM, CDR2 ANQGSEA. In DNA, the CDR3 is TGCAGCGTTGGACTAGCGGGGGGGAGCCGGGAGACCCAGTTCTTC. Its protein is CSVGLAGGSRETQFF.

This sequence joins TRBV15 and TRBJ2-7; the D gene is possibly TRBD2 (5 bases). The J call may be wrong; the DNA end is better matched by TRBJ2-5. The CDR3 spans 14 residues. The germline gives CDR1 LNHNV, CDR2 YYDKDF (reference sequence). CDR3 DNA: TGTGCCACCAGCAGAGCTGGGAGCGACGGGACCCAGTACTTC. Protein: CATSRAGSDGTQYF.

Here the CDR3 DNA reads TGTGCCAGCAGCCACCGGACAGGAGAGCTAACTGAAGCTTTCTTT. Its protein product is CASSHRTGELTEAFF. This chain connects TRBV7-9 to TRBJ1-1, with TRBD1 matching 7 bases. Germline CDR1 is SEHNR and CDR2 is FQNEAQ (reference sequence). The CDR3 runs to 15 residues. After removal of 5 bases from V and 5 bases from J, the junction contained 11 bases not matched to a gene.

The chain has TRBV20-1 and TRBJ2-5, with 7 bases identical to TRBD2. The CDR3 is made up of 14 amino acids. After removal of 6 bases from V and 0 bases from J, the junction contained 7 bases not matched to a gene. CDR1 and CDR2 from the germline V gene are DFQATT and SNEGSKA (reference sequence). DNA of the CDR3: TGCAGTGCCAGCGGACTAGAAGACCAAGAGACCCAGTACTTC. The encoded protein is CSASGLEDQETQYF.

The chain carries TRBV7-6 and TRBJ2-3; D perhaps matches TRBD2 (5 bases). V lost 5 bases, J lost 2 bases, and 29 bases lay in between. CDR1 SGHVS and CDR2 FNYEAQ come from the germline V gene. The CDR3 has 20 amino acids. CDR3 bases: TGTGCCAGCAGCCGTGAATCCCGGAGGCAGGCACCTAGAGACACAGATACGCAGTATTTT. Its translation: CASSRESRRQAPRDTDTQYF.

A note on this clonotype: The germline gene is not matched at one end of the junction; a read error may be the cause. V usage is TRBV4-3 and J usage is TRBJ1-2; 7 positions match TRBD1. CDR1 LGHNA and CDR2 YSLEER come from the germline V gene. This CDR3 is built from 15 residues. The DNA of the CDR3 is TGCGCCAGCAGCCAAGATGGGGACAGACCCTATAGCTACACCTTC. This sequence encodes CASSQDGDRPYSYTF.

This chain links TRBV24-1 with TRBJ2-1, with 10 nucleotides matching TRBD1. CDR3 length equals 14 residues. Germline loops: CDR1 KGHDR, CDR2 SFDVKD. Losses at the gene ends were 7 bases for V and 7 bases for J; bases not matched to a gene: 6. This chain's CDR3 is CATRPTGQGNEQFF. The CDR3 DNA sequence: TGTGCCACCAGACCGACGGGACAGGGGAATGAGCAGTTCTTC.

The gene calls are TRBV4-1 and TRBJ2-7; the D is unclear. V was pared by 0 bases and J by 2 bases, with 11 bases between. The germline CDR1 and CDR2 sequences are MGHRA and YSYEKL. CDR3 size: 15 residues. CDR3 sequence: CASSQDTQIAYEQYF. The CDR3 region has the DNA TGCGCCAGCAGCCAAGATACGCAGATAGCCTACGAGCAGTACTTC.